The present T cell receptor beta chain was sequenced within a study of T cells in Graves' hyperthyroidism and ophthalmopathy. Study conclusions and caveats: Among thyroid clonotypes expanded above 0.001, most also appeared in blood.

Note on this clonotype: As yet, its antigen is unknown.

Amplification targeted TCR beta CDR3 regions from RNA transcripts. Carried out on the TCR CDR3, a first-round RT-PCR used the HTBI primer set. TCRdb used MiXCR to reprocess the multiplex PCR reads, holding one entry per CDR3 protein. The sample has 450,000 to 700,000 distinct CDR3 sequences, about 45% seen once. In germline, CDR1 is SGHTA, CDR2 FQGNSA. This CDR3 contains 13 residues. V was trimmed by 5 bases and J by 7 bases, leaving 12 bases between them. Sequencing input: peripheral blood or thyroid tissue (not recorded which). This clonotype was obtained from a woman aged 18-29 years with Graves' hyperthyroidism. This sequence joins TRBV7-2 and TRBJ1-5; no reliable D call. DNA of the CDR3: TGTGCCAGCAGCCCCCATGGACGACAGCCCCAGCATTTT. Its protein product is CASSPHGRQPQHF.